This paragraph covers one TCR beta chain sequence. TCRdb's table, derived via immunoSEQ multiplex PCR, lists solely in-frame clones and lacks some. The sample lists roughly 92,000 clones; roughly 86% were seen once. The sample belongs to a study of blood T cell repertoires in COVID-19. Germline V gives CDR1 ENHRY, CDR2 SYGVKD. CDR3 length equals 14 residues. Unmatched junction bases numbered 5, after V lost 5 bases and J lost 4 bases. Sample: peripheral blood. The origin of this receptor is a man aged 50 or older with acute or convalescent COVID-19. The chain joins TRBV10-3 to TRBJ1-3; 7 positions match TRBD1. The CDR3 DNA reads as TGTGCCATCAGTACGACAGGGTCCGGAAACACCATATATTTT. Its translation is CAISTTGSGNTIYF.